This entry lists 6 T cell receptor beta chains sequenced from one sample in a study of Ad26.COV2.S vaccination and SARS-CoV-2 variants. Documented treatment: over 15 received Ad26.COV2.S at low or high dose, single or two shots; 5 received placebo; per-sample allocation not given. The investigators took samples on day 63 after the first vaccine or placebo injection. Using immunoSEQ multiplex PCR, the repertoire was profiled, and TCRdb retains in-frame clones only, with some absent. Of about 400,000 clones listed, about four fifths are singletons. Sequencing used peripheral blood, obtained in a trial of Ad26.COV2.S vaccine versus placebo. These TCRs come from a person between 18 and 60 years old who received the Ad26.COV2.S COVID-19 vaccine or a placebo.

In its sample, this clone was seen once. This chain connects TRBV19 to TRBJ1-1, with D maybe TRBD1 (6 bases). The germline V gene has CDR1 LNHDA and CDR2 SQIVND (reference sequence). CDR3 length: 14 amino acids. The germline V and J ends were trimmed by 3 bases and 1 base, with 9 bases remaining between them. CDR3 sequence: CASSIGGANTEAFF. In DNA form, the CDR3 reads TGTGCCAGTAGTATTGGGGGGGCGAACACTGAAGCTTTCTTT.

This sequence joins TRBV5-5 and TRBJ2-2; D unclear. The CDR3 runs 16 residues. Germline V gene lookup returns CDR1 SGHKS and CDR2 YYEKEE (reference sequence). Deletions cut 1 base from V and 3 bases from J, with 13 bases between. CDR3 amino acids: CASSLSVVSDTGELFF. CDR3 sequence (DNA): TGTGCCAGCAGCTTGAGCGTGGTTTCGGACACCGGGGAGCTGTTTTTT. The whole variable domain, remainder taken from reference TRBV5-5 and TRBJ2-2, is DAGVTQSPTHLIKTRGQQVTLRCSPISGHKSVSWYQQVLGQGPQFIFQYYEKEERGRGNFPDRFSARQFPNYSSELNVNALLLGDSALYLCASSLSVVSDTGELFFGEGSRLTVL.

The V and J genes are TRBV6-6 and TRBJ2-7; a weak D match, TRBD2 (6 bases). The CDR3 has 14 amino acids. In germline, CDR1 is MNHNY, CDR2 SVGAGI (reference sequence). V lost 5 bases to trimming and J lost 6 bases, with 17 bases between them. The CDR3 here is CASSAGLLSGEQYF. For the CDR3, the DNA is TGTGCCAGCAGTGCGGGACTTCTGAGTGGCGAGCAGTACTTC.

This rearrangement joins TRBV3-1 (or the pseudogene TRBV3-2) to TRBJ1-1; the D gene is possibly TRBD1 (6 bases). Germline-derived CDR1 and CDR2 are LGHDT and YNNKEL (reference sequence). V lost 0 bases, J lost 5 bases, and 16 bases lay in between. The length of the CDR3 is 16 residues. This CDR3 reads CASSQDRGHPSTEAFF. The CDR3 bases are TGTGCCAGCAGCCAAGATAGGGGACACCCTTCGACTGAAGCTTTCTTT.

The CDR3 sequence: CASSLWQGDDTQYF. The CDR3 DNA follows: TGTGCCAGCAGTTTATGGCAGGGGGATGATACGCAGTATTTT. The V call is TRBV27, the J call TRBJ2-3, with 7 positions matching TRBD1. The junction had 4 bases not matched to a gene; V was cut back by 1 base and J by 6 bases. Germline V gene data show CDR1 as MNHEY and CDR2 as SMNVEV (reference sequence). This CDR3 comprises 14 residues.

The chain has TRBV7-6 and TRBJ1-5; the D gene is possibly TRBD1 (5 bases). The CDR3 has 15 amino acids. V dropped 5 bases and J dropped 1 base, with 12 bases sitting between them. CDR1 is SGHVS, CDR2 FNYEAQ, per germline. CDR3 sequence: CASSPQDHSNQPQHF. The CDR3 DNA reads TGTGCCAGCAGCCCACAGGACCACAGCAATCAGCCCCAGCATTTT.